This T cell receptor (beta chain) is drawn from a study of T-cell reconstitution after alpha-beta-depleted transplantation in children. Germline CDR1 reads DFQATT; CDR2 reads SNEGSKA (reference sequence). Trimming cost V 1 base and J 17 bases, with 9 bases left between them. The CDR3 runs 10 residues. Unique molecular identifiers were used in preparing the TCRbeta library. TCRdb called the PCR reads again in MiXCR, with one record for every CDR3 protein. The profile shows some 550,000 distinct CDR3 sequences, around 18% of them singletons. This clonotype has a handful of counts. V is TRBV20-1 and J is TRBJ1-6; tentatively, D is TRBD1 (5 bases). Here the sequenced sample was PBMCs from the stem cell graft donor, taken from the stem cell graft. The receptor's source is a human donor who donated a stem cell graft to a child with acute lymphoblastic leukemia. The CDR3 reads CSARVRQIHF. The CDR3 DNA follows: TGCAGTGCTAGAGTTCGACAGATCCACTTT.